The present T cell receptor (beta chain) was sequenced within a study of cytomegalovirus exposure and HLA in healthy donors (dated by TCRdb to about 2017). Background on the whole study: An earlier analysis of about 530 of the donors reported over 250 Gb of sequence data and 117 million unique TCR beta sequences obtained from 180 million or so T cells. Approximately 300 gigabases of sequencing data and tens of millions of unique TCR sequences made up an early release that covered about 640 HLA-typed donors. Of the approximately 400 genotyped donors, less than 85% were placed in the genetic ancestry cluster associated with self-reported Caucasian donors. The study aimed to test whether cataloging public T cell receptors could reveal signatures of past pathogen exposure. The T cell repertoires of under 750 subjects were profiled by immunosequencing and related to cytomegalovirus serostatus. In addition to the first cohort of approximately 650 subjects, a separate validation cohort of about 120 different subjects was used. To predict cytomegalovirus infection status, the study brought together high-throughput TCR immunosequencing, statistical association of individual TCRs with disease status, and machine learning. To study patterns of TCR occurrence, a later analysis re-analyzed previously published TCR beta repertoires from more than 550 donors and added high-resolution HLA genotyping. Rather than using new phenotypic data, the later analysis identified candidate immune exposures from TCR beta sequences and from how often those sequences occurred across donors. To decide whether each TCR beta V gene segment behaved as functional or pseudogenic, an earlier analysis of approximately 590 of the donors relied on high-throughput TCR beta sequencing. Donor age, sex, ethnicity and CMV serostatus were compiled together with the repertoire data. A later genetic analysis used genome-wide SNP genotypes for about three fifths of the 666 donors, treating that subset as a discovery cohort. Every discovery cohort repertoire had been produced on one sequencing platform. Class I and class II HLA loci were covered by the typing at four-digit resolution. Typing coverage differed by locus: A, B, C, DRB1 and DQB1 were typed in roughly 629-630 donors, DQA1 in approximately 520, DPA1 in around 610, and DPB1 in 450 to 480. Because of strong linkage in the cohort, roughly five DR-DQ haplotypes were treated as single units for association and clustering. On average, roughly 250,000 unique TCR beta nucleotide sequences were sequenced per donor among 300 to 500 genotyped donors of the cohort, with roughly a sixth of those sequences being non-productive.

Trimming takes 7 bases from V and 0 bases from J, and the germline ends sit 12 bases apart. CDR1 and CDR2 (MDHEN, SYDVKM) derive from the germline V gene. The CDR3 runs 15 residues from the cysteine to the phenylalanine. The DNA shown is the 45-base CDR3, in frame from base 1. Library prep was done by the immunoSEQ multiplex PCR assay. A mixture of 60 forward primers for TCR Vbeta segments and 13 reverse primers for TCR Jbeta segments was used in the multiplex PCR. The CDR3 region of rearranged TCR beta genes was amplified from genomic DNA with a multiplex PCR assay. On the Illumina HiSeq System, the amplified TCR beta libraries were sequenced as 87-base-pair reads. The source study handled its data this way. In a later analysis, 77 million or so unique TCR beta chains were counted across the 650 to 750 repertoires, and roughly 11 million of these chains were shared by at least two donors. Raw reads were error-corrected and collapsed into unique sequences with a nearest-neighbor algorithm that merged closely related sequences to remove PCR and sequencing errors. CDR3 sequences were aligned to IMGT reference sequences to assign V, D and J gene segments. Each retained sequence needed at least a six-nucleotide match to both a V gene segment and a J gene segment. Rearrangements were classified as productive when the CDR3 lacked stop codons and remained in frame with V and J, and all other rearrangements were classified as non-productive. Following IMGT convention, CDR3 was defined as the stretch from the second conserved V-encoded cysteine up to the conserved J-encoded phenylalanine. In an earlier analysis of 500 to 650 of the donors, sequences lacking an unambiguous match to a single V gene segment were excluded. In an earlier analysis of approximately 610 of the donors, V segments were called functional above 56.7% productive rearrangements and were called segregating when the between-donor standard deviation exceeded 5%. A statistical classification framework was built to diagnose cytomegalovirus status from the catalog of TCR beta chain sequences. V and J gene assignment, in a later analysis, came from comparing TCR nucleotide sequences with IMGT/GENE-DB human TR gene sequences. A later analysis assigned CDR3 sequences and most-parsimonious VDJ recombination scenarios with the TCRdist pipeline. In a later analysis, each TCR beta chain was defined by its CDR3 amino acid sequence together with its V-gene family, and reads lacking a unique V-gene family were excluded. As a way to deal with suspected cross-contamination and a sequencing artifact, a later analysis dropped approximately 570 nucleotide sequences that were highly shared and had low generation probability. A later analysis calculated a clonal expansion index for each public chain from normalized within-repertoire ranks of inferred template counts. In a later analysis, generation probabilities were computed with a VDJ recombination model fitted to out-of-frame rearrangements, and the resulting probabilities were checked against IGoR. In a later analysis, TCR-TCR, TCR-HLA and TCR-CMV co-occurrence was scored with hypergeometric tests, and a repertoire-size bias correction was applied to TCR pairs. To estimate false discovery rates, a later analysis permuted the HLA or CMV assignments 20 times. In a later analysis, co-occurring TCRs were grouped with DBSCAN, and TCRdist sequence similarity was added when clustering was performed within HLA-allele-positive subsets. For co-occurrence clustering, repertoires with fewer than 30,000 or more than 120,000 public chains were excluded, along with about five repertoires with anomalous nucleotide sharing. TCRdb took over this immuneACCESS table, retaining in-frame rearrangements with V and J assigned. Such tables are incomplete; in checked studies, under half of the missing clones stem from an unresolved V gene, and the remainder is unexplained. The V and J calls and clone size were taken over from that table, and D and trimming were inferred from the DNA. This sample comprises about 110,000 clones, around 69% of them detected only once. The ten largest clonotypes hold around 2.1% of the sample.

The cohort consisted of 600 to 700 healthy bone marrow donors. All cohort members were sampled while nominally healthy, although unrecorded immune exposures were likely present. The donor was CMV seronegative and was included in the group of a few hundred seronegative cohort members. Each donor provided a peripheral blood sample, and peripheral blood mononuclear cells were used for TCR beta sequencing. The Qiagen DNeasy Blood Extraction Kit was used to extract genomic DNA from the blood cell samples. About this clone: Its antigen is unknown. Base qualities are not recorded, but no much larger clone differs from it by a single base.

On the study overall, not on this receptor specifically: In a later analysis, around 17,000 TCR beta sequences were associated with specific HLA alleles at a false discovery rate of 0.05. The presence/absence analyses assumed that sequencing depth was roughly uniform across donors, and that assumption may not be true. About 15 rarely observed V segments, including chromosome 9 orphons, were excluded from the earlier analysis of a few hundred of the donors because counts were too low. Compared with equally common non-associated chains, HLA-associated TCR beta chains in a later analysis were more clonally expanded and had lower generation probabilities. In an earlier analysis of 587 of the donors, most TCR beta V segments appeared in productive rearrangements about 90% or about 30% of the time, broadly matching IMGT annotations. A later analysis reported that several top co-occurrence clusters appeared linked to parvovirus B19, influenza, CMV and Epstein-Barr virus. Because HLA typing was missing for some donors at each locus, association tests included only the typed subset. In both the original and validation cohorts, the classifier was reported to diagnose cytomegalovirus status with high specificity and sensitivity. According to the authors, the approach could potentially be generalized to other disease states and immunological phenotypes. Most TCR sequences were seen in very few donors, while some public TCRs were found in many individuals. For the cohort, immune exposure information was limited to CMV serostatus. When HLA alleles, especially DR and DQ, strongly co-occurred, attributing TCR associations to individual alleles was difficult. A further reported finding was that TCR beta sequences accurately predicted the HLA-A and HLA-B alleles for most subjects in the first cohort. A few of the identified cytomegalovirus-associated TCR beta chains were confirmed in vitro to be specific for cytomegalovirus antigens. In this cohort, only TCR beta chains were sequenced, and detectable features were limited by the absence of alpha or paired-chain data. Some IMGT-functional V segments, including TRBV6-2 and TRBV6-3, could not be distinguished by the 87-base-pair reads and were therefore excluded. A cluster of highly shared sequence variants was judged likely to represent a technical artifact of the sequencing pipeline. The study listed 150 to 200 TCR beta chains as associated with cytomegalovirus. According to a later genetic analysis, donors in an Asian-associated ancestry cluster had fewer N-insertions in productive TCRs than the approximately 690-donor mean. A later analysis found that most CMV-associated TCR beta chains appeared HLA-restricted, with HLA associations seemingly driven largely by CMV exposure. Correlated functional status among segregating V segments might be attributable to linkage disequilibrium, but an unknown experimental factor could not be ruled out. A later genetic analysis associated a missense DCLRE1C variant with V-gene and J-gene trimming of TCR beta chains, and an independent cohort replicated the association. In a later analysis, TCR association rates were found to vary across HLA loci, with the most associated TCRs seen for DRB1 alleles and the fewest for HLA-C alleles.

The rearrangement combines TRBV28 with TRBJ2-2; no D gene call is confident. The sample taken for sequencing was PBMCs. The TCR was taken from a man between 18 and 29 years old in good health and CMV-seronegative. The CDR3 protein is CASKERPTNTGELFF. The DNA is TGTGCCAGCAAAGAGAGGCCGACGAACACCGGGGAGCTGTTTTTT.